This T cell receptor beta chain was observed in a study of early T cells in non-severe SARS-CoV-2 infection. Trimming took 10 bases from V and 3 from J; bases not matched to a gene: 6. CDR1 and CDR2 (germline): MDHEN, SYDVKM. The CDR3 has 13 amino acids. MiXCR was run by TCRdb on the 5' RACE reads, yielding one entry per CDR3 protein. The sample yields fewer than 40,000 distinct CDR3 sequences, under 8% seen once. The sequence was collected from an adult who was a healthcare worker with PCR-confirmed SARS-CoV-2 infection or an uninfected control (not recorded which). Material: whole blood. The rearrangement uses TRBV28 and TRBJ2-5; 9 nucleotides align to TRBD1. This chain's CDR3 is CATVTGGEETQYF. In nucleotides, the CDR3 is TGTGCCACTGTGACAGGGGGAGAAGAGACCCAGTACTTC.